Sequencing of this TCR beta chain was carried out in a study of technical replicates of blood from several donors. Libraries were prepared by immunoSEQ multiplex PCR; TCRdb keeps only in-frame clonotypes and omits some of them. The sample has 85,000 to 100,000 clones; approximately 96% are singletons. The CDR3 runs 15 residues. The V gene's germline CDR1 is SEHNR and CDR2 FQNEAQ (reference sequence). The ends lost 8 bases at V and 1 base at J; junction bases unmatched: 7. The rearrangement joins TRBV7-9 to TRBJ2-7; TRBD2 matches at 11 bases. The sequencing input was T cells isolated from PBMCs. This receptor was identified in a human donor in good health. The CDR3 sequence: CASLPTSGSSYEQYF. CDR3 sequence (DNA): TGTGCCAGCTTACCCACTAGCGGGAGTTCCTACGAGCAGTACTTC.